The rows below give T cell receptor beta chains drawn from one sample of a study of early T cells in non-severe SARS-CoV-2 infection. TCRdb processed the 5' RACE reads anew with MiXCR; each CDR3 protein has one entry. Here the sample spans just over 95,000 distinct CDR3 sequences, roughly 11% being singletons. The sequences come from whole blood, collected at baseline. These receptors came from an adult who was a healthcare worker with PCR-confirmed SARS-CoV-2 infection or an uninfected control (not recorded which). The CDR3 runs from the conserved cysteine through the conserved F or W. A D gene is named only where the DNA matches it firmly. The size entry is marked missing in some rows and otherwise reads once, few, many or a size class.

j_call d_call v_call clone_size cdr3_aa cdr3_nt
TRBJ1-4 TRBD1 TRBV20-1 many CSADLGGQGEKLFF TGCAGTGCTGACCTTGGGGGACAGGGCGAAAAACTGTTTTTT
TRBJ1-2 . TRBV7-8 few CASSRGGRVDGYTF TGTGCCAGCAGCCGGGGGGGGCGAGTGGATGGCTACACCTTC
TRBJ2-6 TRBD1 TRBV30 many CAWSALQGSSGANVLTF TGTGCCTGGAGCGCCTTACAGGGGAGTTCTGGGGCCAACGTCCTGACTTTC
TRBJ2-2 TRBD1 TRBV6-1 many CATLRQGPTGELFF TGTGCCACTCTAAGACAGGGTCCCACCGGGGAGCTGTTTTTT
TRBJ2-4 . TRBV2 few CASSQAVGNKNIQYF TGTGCCAGCAGTCAGGCGGTAGGGAACAAAAACATTCAGTACTTC
TRBJ2-1 TRBD2 TRBV7-9 few CASSPLAGGHHEQFF TGTGCCAGCAGCCCACTAGCGGGAGGCCATCATGAGCAGTTCTTC
TRBJ1-5 TRBD1 TRBV20-1 . CSARAHRGQPQHF TGCAGTGCTAGAGCTCACAGGGGTCAGCCCCAGCATTTT
TRBJ2-1 TRBD2 TRBV7-7 many CASSLAGGQDNEQFF TGTGCCAGCAGCCTAGCGGGGGGCCAGGACAATGAGCAGTTCTTC
TRBJ2-5 . TRBV27 few CASSLYRQETQYF TGTGCCAGCAGTTTATACAGACAAGAGACCCAGTACTTC
TRBJ2-1 TRBD2 TRBV11-2 medium-sized CASSSAPLAGGSNEQFF TGTGCCAGCAGCTCCGCCCCACTAGCGGGGGGTTCAAATGAGCAGTTCTTC
TRBJ1-2 . TRBV27 many CASSFSDNNYGYTF TGTGCCAGCAGTTTTTCGGACAATAACTATGGCTACACCTTC
TRBJ2-1 TRBD2 TRBV7-9 many CASSYRGDEQFF TGTGCCAGCAGTTATCGGGGGGATGAGCAGTTCTTC
TRBJ1-4 . TRBV5-5 . CASSFSPGSNEKLFF TGTGCCAGCAGCTTTAGCCCGGGATCTAATGAAAAACTGTTTTTT
TRBJ2-7 . TRBV20-1 . CSAREEQGYEQYF TGCAGTGCTAGGGAGGAACAGGGCTACGAGCAGTACTTC
TRBJ2-7 . TRBV20-1 . CSARLDSSSEQYF TGCAGTGCTAGACTGGACTCATCTTCGGAGCAGTACTTC
TRBJ2-7 . TRBV14 . CASSQGASYEQYF TGTGCCAGCAGCCAAGGCGCCAGCTACGAGCAGTACTTC
TRBJ2-1 . TRBV2 many CASSAAADYNEQFF TGTGCCAGCAGTGCGGCGGCCGATTACAATGAGCAGTTCTTC
TRBJ1-1 . TRBV5-1 few CASSWGTEAFF TGCGCCAGCAGCTGGGGGACTGAAGCTTTCTTT
TRBJ1-4 . TRBV27 many CASSLAQYSEKLFF TGTGCCAGCAGTTTGGCGCAGTACAGTGAAAAACTGTTTTTT
TRBJ1-5 . TRBV11-2 many CASSLDSGVWSDQPQHF TGTGCCAGCAGCTTAGATTCCGGGGTTTGGTCCGATCAGCCCCAGCATTTT
TRBJ2-7 . TRBV7-2 few CASSSPGNEQYF TGTGCCAGCAGCTCCCCCGGTAACGAGCAGTACTTC
TRBJ1-1 . TRBV20-1 . CSAPGRMNTEAFF TGCAGTGCGCCGGGCAGGATGAACACTGAAGCTTTCTTT
TRBJ2-7 . TRBV4-3 . CASSQGSATYEQYF TGCGCCAGCAGCCAAGGGTCAGCTACCTACGAGCAGTACTTC
TRBJ1-5 . TRBV15 many CATSRGTVFSNQPQHF TGTGCCACCAGCAGAGGGACAGTATTTAGCAATCAGCCCCAGCATTTT
TRBJ2-2 . TRBV2 few CAISEGKGTGELFF TGTGCCATTTCGGAGGGGAAAGGCACCGGGGAGCTGTTTTTT
TRBJ2-3 TRBD2 TRBV20-1 . CSARPLAGVSTDTQYF TGCAGTGCTAGACCACTAGCGGGGGTTAGCACAGATACGCAGTATTTT
TRBJ1-5 . TRBV5-1 . CASSLGINQPQHF TGCGCCAGCAGCTTGGGGATCAATCAGCCCCAGCATTTT
TRBJ1-2 . TRBV5-8 few CASSLIPRGNYGYTF TGTGCCAGCAGCTTGATCCCGCGGGGTAACTATGGCTACACCTTC
TRBJ2-1 . TRBV12-3/TRBV12-4 many CASRPSVFYNEQFF TGTGCCAGCAGACCTAGCGTATTCTACAATGAGCAGTTCTTC
TRBJ1-1 . TRBV2 . CASTTYGAEAFF TGTGCCAGCACCACGTACGGGGCTGAAGCTTTCTTT
TRBJ2-1 TRBD1 TRBV12-3/TRBV12-4 many CASSLRQGSYNEQFF TGTGCCAGCAGTTTGAGACAGGGTTCCTACAATGAGCAGTTCTTC
TRBJ2-2 TRBD1 TRBV24-1 . CATSDSDRGRTGELSF TGTGCCACCAGTGATTCGGACAGGGGGAGGACCGGGGAGCTGTCTTTT
TRBJ2-3 . TRBV4-1 few CASSQESGWRDTQYF TGCGCCAGCAGCCAAGAATCGGGGTGGAGGGATACGCAGTATTTT
TRBJ2-7 . TRBV3-1 few CASSYDGEQYF TGTGCCAGCAGCTACGATGGCGAGCAGTACTTC
TRBJ2-5 . TRBV6-6 . CAGIQGPVETQYF TGTGCCGGTATACAGGGCCCGGTCGAGACCCAGTACTTC
TRBJ2-5 . TRBV4-3 many CASSQALLETQYF TGCGCCAGCAGCCAAGCTCTTTTAGAGACCCAGTACTTC
TRBJ1-2 . TRBV28 few CASSFLDRNYGYTF TGTGCCAGCAGTTTTCTGGACAGAAACTATGGCTACACCTTC
TRBJ1-2 . TRBV6-1 . CASSPNWDGYNYGYTF TGTGCCAGCAGCCCCAACTGGGATGGATATAACTATGGCTACACCTTC
TRBJ2-7 . TRBV20-1 many CSARAVSSYEQYF TGCAGTGCTAGGGCAGTTTCATCGTACGAGCAGTACTTC
TRBJ2-5 . TRBV18 many CASSLGQDETQYF TGTGCCAGCTCCCTAGGGCAGGACGAGACCCAGTACTTC
TRBJ2-1 TRBD2 TRBV7-8 many CASSQPGGLQEQFF TGTGCCAGCAGCCAGCCGGGGGGGCTTCAGGAGCAGTTCTTC
TRBJ2-2 . TRBV2 . CASSYLMGNTGELFF TGTGCCAGCAGTTATCTAATGGGGAACACCGGGGAGCTGTTTTTT